The T cell receptor beta chain under discussion was sequenced for a study of blood T cell repertoires in COVID-19. Whole-study context: Collection of acute and convalescent COVID-19 samples took place in the United States, Italy and Spain. From T cells, B-cell-depleted T cells, or PBMCs came the material, which was cDNA or gDNA.

Authors' data handling: Cell counts per sample came from amplifying reference gene primers. The data were produced by immunoSEQ multiplex PCR, yet TCRdb's version contains in-frame clones alone and is incomplete. That table is the source of V, J and clone size, and D and trimming were worked out from the DNA. This table has under 250,000 clones, about 85% appearing once. V was cut by 2 bases and J by 3 bases, with 14 bases left in between. Germline CDR1 is LGHNA and CDR2 is YNFKEQ. This CDR3 comprises 16 residues. The clonotype comes from an elderly woman with acute or convalescent COVID-19. The V and J genes are TRBV4-2 and TRBJ2-1, with D maybe TRBD1 (6 bases). Sequenced material: peripheral blood. CDR3 nucleotide sequence: TGTGCCAGCAGCCAAATCCTCCGGGACAACTACAATGAGCAGTTCTTC. This encodes CASSQILRDNYNEQFF.